These 5 T cell receptor beta chains originate from one sample sequenced in a study of T cell responses to AZD1222 COVID-19 vaccine. Produced via immunoSEQ multiplex PCR; TCRdb's table is partial and in-frame only. The sample holds about 86,000 clones, around 90% seen once. The specimen comprised peripheral blood, sampled on day 0 of AZD1222 vaccination. All receptors derive from an adult in good health.

The V and J genes are TRBV7-9 and TRBJ2-3; the D is unclear. CDR1 SEHNR and CDR2 FQNEAQ come from the germline V gene (reference sequence). The CDR3 has 13 residues. V gave up 3 bases and J gave up 4 bases, with 8 bases separating them. The CDR3 sequence is CASSLSVADTQYF. The CDR3 nucleotides read TGTGCCAGCAGCTTGAGCGTTGCAGATACGCAGTATTTT.

The V and J genes are TRBV2 and TRBJ2-1, with TRBD2 matching 14 bases. The CDR3 is made up of 16 amino acids. Germline V gene lookup returns CDR1 SNHLY and CDR2 FYNNEI. Trimming at V came to 7 bases and at J to 8 bases, leaving 10 bases not matched to a gene. The CDR3 spells CASKGLAGVRGDEQFF. The DNA of the CDR3 is TGTGCCAGCAAGGGACTAGCGGGAGTACGTGGAGATGAGCAGTTCTTC.

The chain couples TRBV19 to TRBJ1-1; no reliable D call. Germline values: CDR1 LNHDA, CDR2 SQIVND (reference sequence). Trimming removed 4 bases from V and 1 base from J, with 10 bases in between. The CDR3 is 14 residues long. CDR3 sequence: CASSKWQTNTEAFF. The CDR3 DNA reads as TGTGCCAGTAGTAAGTGGCAGACGAACACTGAAGCTTTCTTT.

The J gene is TRBJ2-1, the V gene TRBV6-7, with 12 bases that match TRBD2. TRBV6-7 is labeled an ORF, and its function is uncertain. The J segment lost 7 bases and the V segment lost 2 bases, leaving 6 bases of the junction unmatched. CDR3 length: 16 amino acids. The CDR3 here is CASSYQTSGGSNEQFF. The CDR3, as DNA: TGTGCCAGCAGTTACCAGACTAGCGGGGGATCAAATGAGCAGTTCTTC.

V is TRBV6-5 and J is TRBJ2-1, with a tentative D call TRBD2 (6 bases). Germline V CDR1 and CDR2: MNHEY, SVGAGI. Between the trimmed V and J ends, which lost 0 bases and 8 bases, there was a span of 14 bases. The CDR3 length is 15 residues. CDR3 nucleotide sequence: TGTGCCAGCAGTTACTCCGGGACTGGCCAGCATGAGCAGTTCTTC. It yields the protein CASSYSGTGQHEQFF.